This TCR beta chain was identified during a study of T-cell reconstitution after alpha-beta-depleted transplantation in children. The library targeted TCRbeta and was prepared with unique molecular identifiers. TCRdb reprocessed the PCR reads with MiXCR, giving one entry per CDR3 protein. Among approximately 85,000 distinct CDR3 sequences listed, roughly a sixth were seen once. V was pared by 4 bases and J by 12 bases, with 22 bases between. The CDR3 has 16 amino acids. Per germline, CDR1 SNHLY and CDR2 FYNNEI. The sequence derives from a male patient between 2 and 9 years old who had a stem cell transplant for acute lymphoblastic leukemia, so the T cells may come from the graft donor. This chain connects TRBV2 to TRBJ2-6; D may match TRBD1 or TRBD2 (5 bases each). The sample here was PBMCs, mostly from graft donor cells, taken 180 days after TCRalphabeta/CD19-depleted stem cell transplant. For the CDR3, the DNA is TGTGCCAGCAGTGTAATCGGGACGCCGGGATTTCTCGTCCTGACTTTC. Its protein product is CASSVIGTPGFLVLTF.